This entry concerns a single T cell receptor beta chain. One junction end disagrees with the germline gene, perhaps due to a read error. Repertoires were generated with immunoSEQ multiplex PCR, while TCRdb's copy carries only in-frame clones and drops some. This table holds roughly 190,000 clones, more than 65% found once. In germline, CDR1 is SNHLY, CDR2 FYNNEI. This CDR3 is built from 12 residues. These data come from a study of blood T cell repertoires in COVID-19. The sequenced sample was peripheral blood. The chain links TRBV2 to TRBJ1-4, with D perhaps TRBD1 (6 bases). This receptor was taken from a human donor with acute or convalescent COVID-19. The donor label of this sample is uncertain. The CDR3 sequence is CASSEQGLGGPF. In DNA, the CDR3 is TGTGCCAGCAGTGAGCAGGGGTTGGGTGGTCCTTTT.